This T cell receptor (beta chain) is from a study of blood T cell repertoires in COVID-19. Study details: Spain, Italy and the United States supplied samples that represented acute and convalescent COVID-19.

J gave up 3 bases and V 5 bases, and 5 bases lay outside the gene matches. The length of the CDR3 is 16 residues. CDR1 is SGHNT and CDR2 is YENEEA in the germline V gene. TCRdb's copy holds only in-frame clones and misses some; the assay was immunoSEQ multiplex PCR. The table lists approximately 160,000 clones, roughly 80% of them singletons. This TCR was sampled from a man aged 18 to 29 with active or convalescent COVID-19. The chain is built from TRBV11-3 and TRBJ1-3, with TRBD1 identical over 12 bases. Sequences were obtained from peripheral blood. CDR3 loop: CASSAGQGAGGNTIYF. The CDR3 bases are TGTGCCAGCAGCGCGGGACAGGGGGCCGGTGGAAACACCATATATTTT.